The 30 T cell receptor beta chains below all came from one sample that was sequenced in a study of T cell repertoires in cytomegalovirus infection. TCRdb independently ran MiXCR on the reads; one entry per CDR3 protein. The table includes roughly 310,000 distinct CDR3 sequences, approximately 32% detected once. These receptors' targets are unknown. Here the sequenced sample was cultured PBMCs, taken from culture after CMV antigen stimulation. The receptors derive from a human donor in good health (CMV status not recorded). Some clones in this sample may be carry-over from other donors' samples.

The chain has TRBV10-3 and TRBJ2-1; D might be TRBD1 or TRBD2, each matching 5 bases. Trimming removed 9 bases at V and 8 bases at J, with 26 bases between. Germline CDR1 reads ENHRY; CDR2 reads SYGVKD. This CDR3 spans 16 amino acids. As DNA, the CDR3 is TGTGCCATTTCCATCACGGGGCTTCCAATCGGCGATGAGCAGTTCTTC. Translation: CAISITGLPIGDEQFF.

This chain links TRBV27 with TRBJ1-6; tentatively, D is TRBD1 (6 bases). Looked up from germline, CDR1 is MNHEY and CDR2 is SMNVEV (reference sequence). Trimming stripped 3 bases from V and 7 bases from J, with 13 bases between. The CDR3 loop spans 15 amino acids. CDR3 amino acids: CASSLLGQGNSPLHF. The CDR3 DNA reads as TGTGCCAGCAGTTTGCTGGGGCAGGGGAATTCACCCCTCCACTTT.

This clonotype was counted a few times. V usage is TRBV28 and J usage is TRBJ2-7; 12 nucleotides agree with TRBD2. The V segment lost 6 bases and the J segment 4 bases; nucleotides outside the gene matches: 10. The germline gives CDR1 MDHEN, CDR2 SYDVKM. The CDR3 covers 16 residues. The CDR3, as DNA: TGTGCCAGCAGCCCCGCCCCACTAGCGGGAGGTTACGAGCAGTACTTC. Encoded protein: CASSPAPLAGGYEQYF.

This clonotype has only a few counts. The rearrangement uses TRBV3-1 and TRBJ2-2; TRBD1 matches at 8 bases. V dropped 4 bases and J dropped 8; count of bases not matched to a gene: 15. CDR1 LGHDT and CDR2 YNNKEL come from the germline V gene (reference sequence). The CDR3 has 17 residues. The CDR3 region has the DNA TGTGCCAGCAGCCCACCCGGCGGACAGGGAGGAAGAGGGGAGCTGTTTTTT. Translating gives CASSPPGGQGGRGELFF.

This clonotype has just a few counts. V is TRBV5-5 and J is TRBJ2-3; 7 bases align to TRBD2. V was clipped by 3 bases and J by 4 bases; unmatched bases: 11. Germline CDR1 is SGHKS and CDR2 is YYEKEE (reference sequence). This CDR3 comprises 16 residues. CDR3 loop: CASSWGGSRGADTQYF. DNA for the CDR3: TGTGCCAGCAGCTGGGGCGGGAGCCGAGGAGCAGATACGCAGTATTTT.

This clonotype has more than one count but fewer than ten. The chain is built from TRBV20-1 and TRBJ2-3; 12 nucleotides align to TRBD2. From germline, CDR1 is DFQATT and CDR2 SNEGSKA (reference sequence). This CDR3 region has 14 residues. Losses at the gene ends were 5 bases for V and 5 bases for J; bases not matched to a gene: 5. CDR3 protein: CSAPLAGGGDTQYF. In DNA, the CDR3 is TGCAGTGCTCCTCTAGCGGGGGGGGGAGATACGCAGTATTTT.

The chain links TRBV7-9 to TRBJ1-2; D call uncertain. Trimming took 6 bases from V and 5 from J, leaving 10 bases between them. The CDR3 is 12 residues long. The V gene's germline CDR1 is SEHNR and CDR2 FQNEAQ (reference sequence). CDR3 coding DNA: TGTGCCAGCAGTAATGGATTATATGGCTACACCTTC. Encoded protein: CASSNGLYGYTF.

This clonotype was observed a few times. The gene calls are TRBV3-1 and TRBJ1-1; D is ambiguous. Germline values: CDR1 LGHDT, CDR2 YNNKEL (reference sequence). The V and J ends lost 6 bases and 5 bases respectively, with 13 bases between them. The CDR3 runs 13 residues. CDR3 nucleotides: TGTGCCAGCAGTTCAACCCCGAAAACTGAAGCTTTCTTT. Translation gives CASSSTPKTEAFF. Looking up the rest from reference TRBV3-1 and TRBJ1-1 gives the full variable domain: DTAVSQTPKYLVTQMGNDKSIKCEQNLGHDTMYWYKQDSKKFLKIMFSYNNKELIINETVPNRFSPKSPDKAHLNLHINSLELGDSAVYFCASSSTPKTEAFFGQGTRLTVV.

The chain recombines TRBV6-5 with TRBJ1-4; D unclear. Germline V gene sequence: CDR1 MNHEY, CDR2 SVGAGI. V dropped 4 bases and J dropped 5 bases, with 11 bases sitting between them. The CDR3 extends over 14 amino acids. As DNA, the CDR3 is TGTGCCAGCAGTTTGGACCCGCGGAATGAAAAACTGTTTTTT. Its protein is CASSLDPRNEKLFF.

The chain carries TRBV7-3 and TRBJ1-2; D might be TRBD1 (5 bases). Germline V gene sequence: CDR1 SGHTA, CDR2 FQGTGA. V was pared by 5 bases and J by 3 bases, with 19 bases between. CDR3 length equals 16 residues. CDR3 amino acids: CASSPGGGLPHYGYTF. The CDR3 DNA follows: TGTGCCAGCAGCCCCGGTGGGGGTCTCCCTCACTATGGCTACACCTTC.

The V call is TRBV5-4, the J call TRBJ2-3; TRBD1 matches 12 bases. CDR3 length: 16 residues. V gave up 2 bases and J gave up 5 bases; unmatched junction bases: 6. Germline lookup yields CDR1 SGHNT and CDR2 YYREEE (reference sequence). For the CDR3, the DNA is TGTGCCAGCAGCTTAAGGGACAGGGGGCTGAGAGATACGCAGTATTTT. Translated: CASSLRDRGLRDTQYF.

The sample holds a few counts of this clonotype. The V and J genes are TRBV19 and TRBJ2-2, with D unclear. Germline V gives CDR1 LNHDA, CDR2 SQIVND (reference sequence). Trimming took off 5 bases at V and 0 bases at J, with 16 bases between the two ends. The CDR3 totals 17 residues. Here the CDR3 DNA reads TGTGCCAGTAGTCCCCCCCCTGAAGCTGCGAACACCGGGGAGCTGTTTTTT. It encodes CASSPPPEAANTGELFF.

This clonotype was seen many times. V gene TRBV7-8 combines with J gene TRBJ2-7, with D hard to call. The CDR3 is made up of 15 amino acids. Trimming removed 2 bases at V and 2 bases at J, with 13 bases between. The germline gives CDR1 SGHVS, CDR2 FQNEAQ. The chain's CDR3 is CASSLNGQEAYEQYF. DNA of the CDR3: TGTGCCAGCAGCTTAAACGGCCAAGAGGCCTACGAGCAGTACTTC.

The CDR3: CASSLYRGSPQETQYF. CDR3 sequence (DNA): TGTGCCAGCAGTCTCTACAGGGGGAGCCCCCAAGAGACCCAGTACTTC. The gene calls are TRBV28 and TRBJ2-5; 8 nucleotides agree with TRBD1. The germline V gene encodes CDR1 MDHEN and CDR2 SYDVKM. CDR3 length: 16 residues. V shed 5 bases, J shed 1 base, and the junction held 9 bases outside the gene matches.

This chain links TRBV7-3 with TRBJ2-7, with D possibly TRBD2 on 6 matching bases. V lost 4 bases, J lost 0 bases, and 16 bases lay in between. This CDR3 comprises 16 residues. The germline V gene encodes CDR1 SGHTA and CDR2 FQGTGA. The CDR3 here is CASSSHAGQNSYEQYF. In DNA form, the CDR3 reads TGTGCCAGCAGCTCCCACGCGGGGCAGAACTCCTACGAGCAGTACTTC.

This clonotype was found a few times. The CDR3: CATSSGTEISEEQFF. For the CDR3, the DNA is TGTGCCACCAGCAGCGGGACAGAGATCAGCGAGGAGCAGTTCTTC. The chain has TRBV15 and TRBJ2-1; 7 positions agree with TRBD1. This CDR3 is 15 amino acids long. Germline trimming cut 3 bases from V and 10 bases from J; bases unmatched to any gene: 12. CDR1 and CDR2 (germline): LNHNV, YYDKDF (reference sequence). Full variable domain (rest looked up from reference TRBV15 and TRBJ2-1): DAMVIQNPRYQVTQFGKPVTLSCSQTLNHNVMYWYQQKSSQAPKLLFHYYDKDFNNEADTPDNFQSRRPNTSFCFLDIRSPGLGDTAMYLCATSSGTEISEEQFFGPGTRLTVL.

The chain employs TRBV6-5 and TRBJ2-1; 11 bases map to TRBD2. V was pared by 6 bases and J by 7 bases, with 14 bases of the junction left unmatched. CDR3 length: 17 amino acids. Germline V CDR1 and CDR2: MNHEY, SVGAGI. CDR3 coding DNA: TGTGCCAGCAGCCCCGGGAAGATAGCGGGAGGGCTTAATGAGCAGTTCTTC. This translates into CASSPGKIAGGLNEQFF.

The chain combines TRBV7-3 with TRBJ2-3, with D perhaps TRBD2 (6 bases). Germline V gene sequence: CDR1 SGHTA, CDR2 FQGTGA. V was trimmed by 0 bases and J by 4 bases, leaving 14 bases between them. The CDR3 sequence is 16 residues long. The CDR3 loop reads CASSLTREIPPDTQYF. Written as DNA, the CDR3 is TGTGCCAGCAGCTTAACCCGGGAGATTCCACCAGATACGCAGTATTTT.

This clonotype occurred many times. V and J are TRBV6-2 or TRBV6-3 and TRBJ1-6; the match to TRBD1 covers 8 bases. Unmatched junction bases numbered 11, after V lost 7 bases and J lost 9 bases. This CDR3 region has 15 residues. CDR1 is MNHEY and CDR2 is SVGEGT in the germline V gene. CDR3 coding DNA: TGTGCCAGCACCGACCCCCGACAGGGGATTTCACCCCTCCACTTT. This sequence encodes CASTDPRQGISPLHF.

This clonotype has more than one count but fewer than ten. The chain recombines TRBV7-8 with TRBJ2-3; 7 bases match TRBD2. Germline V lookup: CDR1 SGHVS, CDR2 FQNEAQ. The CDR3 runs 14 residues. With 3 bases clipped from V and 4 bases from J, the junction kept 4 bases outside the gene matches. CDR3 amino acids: CASSLEGLADTQYF. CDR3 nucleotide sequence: TGTGCCAGCAGCTTGGAAGGACTAGCAGATACGCAGTATTTT.

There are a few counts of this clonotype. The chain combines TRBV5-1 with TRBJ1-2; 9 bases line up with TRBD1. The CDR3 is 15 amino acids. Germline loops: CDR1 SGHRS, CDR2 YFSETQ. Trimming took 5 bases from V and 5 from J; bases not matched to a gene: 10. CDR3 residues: CASSFARTGAYGYTF. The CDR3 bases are TGCGCCAGCAGTTTTGCTCGGACAGGGGCTTATGGCTACACCTTC.

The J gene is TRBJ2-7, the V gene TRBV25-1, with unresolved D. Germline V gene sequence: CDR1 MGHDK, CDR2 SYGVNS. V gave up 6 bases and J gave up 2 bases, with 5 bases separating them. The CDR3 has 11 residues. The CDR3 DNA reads TGTGCCAGCAGCGGCCCCTACGAGCAGTACTTC. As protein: CASSGPYEQYF.

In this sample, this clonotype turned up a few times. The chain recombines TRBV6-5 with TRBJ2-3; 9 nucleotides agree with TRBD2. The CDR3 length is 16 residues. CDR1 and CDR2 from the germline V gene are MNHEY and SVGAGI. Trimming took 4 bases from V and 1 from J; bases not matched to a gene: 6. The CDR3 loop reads CASSFRRLAGTDTQYF. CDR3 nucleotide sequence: TGTGCCAGCAGTTTCCGGAGACTAGCGGGCACAGATACGCAGTATTTT.

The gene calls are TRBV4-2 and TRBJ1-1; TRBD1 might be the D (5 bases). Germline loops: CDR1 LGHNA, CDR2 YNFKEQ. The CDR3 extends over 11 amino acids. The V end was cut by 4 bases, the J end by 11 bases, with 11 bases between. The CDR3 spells CASSLQAVAFF. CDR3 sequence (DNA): TGTGCCAGCAGCCTACAGGCAGTTGCTTTCTTT.

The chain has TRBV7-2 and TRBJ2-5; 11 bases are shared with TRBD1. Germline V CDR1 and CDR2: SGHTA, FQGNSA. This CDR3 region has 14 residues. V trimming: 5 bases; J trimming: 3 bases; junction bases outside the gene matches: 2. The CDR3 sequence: CASSRTGGKETQYF. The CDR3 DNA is TGTGCCAGCAGCCGGACAGGGGGCAAAGAGACCCAGTACTTC.

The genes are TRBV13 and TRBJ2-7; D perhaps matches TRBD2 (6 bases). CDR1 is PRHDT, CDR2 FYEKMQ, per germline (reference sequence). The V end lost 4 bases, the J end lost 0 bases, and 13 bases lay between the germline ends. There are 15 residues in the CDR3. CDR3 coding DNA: TGTGCCAGCAGCTCCCGACTAGGGAGCTCCTACGAGCAGTACTTC. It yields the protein CASSSRLGSSYEQYF.

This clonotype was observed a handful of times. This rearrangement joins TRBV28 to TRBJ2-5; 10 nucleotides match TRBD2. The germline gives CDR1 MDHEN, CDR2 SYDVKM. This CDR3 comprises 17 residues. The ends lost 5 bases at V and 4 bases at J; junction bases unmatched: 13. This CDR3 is CASSIIRASGSRETQYF. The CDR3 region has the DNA TGTGCCAGCAGTATCATACGGGCTAGCGGGAGTAGAGAGACCCAGTACTTC.

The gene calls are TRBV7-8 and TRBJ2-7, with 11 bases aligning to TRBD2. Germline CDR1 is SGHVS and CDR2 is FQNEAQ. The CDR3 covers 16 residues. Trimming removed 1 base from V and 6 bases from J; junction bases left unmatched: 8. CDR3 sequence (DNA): TGTGCCAGCAGCTTAGACGCTAGCGGGGGGTGGGGCGAGCAGTACTTC. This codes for CASSLDASGGWGEQYF.

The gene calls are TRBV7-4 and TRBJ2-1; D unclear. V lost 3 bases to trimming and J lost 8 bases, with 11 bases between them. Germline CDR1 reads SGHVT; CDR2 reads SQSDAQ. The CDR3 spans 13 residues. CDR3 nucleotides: TGTGCCAGCAGCTTTCGACTGTTGGATGAGCAGTTCTTC. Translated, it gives CASSFRLLDEQFF.

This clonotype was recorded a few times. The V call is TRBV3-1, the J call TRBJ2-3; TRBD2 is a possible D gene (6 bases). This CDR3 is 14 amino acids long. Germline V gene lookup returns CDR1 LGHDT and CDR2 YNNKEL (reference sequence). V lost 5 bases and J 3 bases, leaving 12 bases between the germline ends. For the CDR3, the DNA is TGTGCCAGCAGCTCCCGGACTACTACAGATACGCAGTATTTT. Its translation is CASSSRTTTDTQYF.